This TCR beta chain was sequenced for a study of CD8 T cells in Susac syndrome. In the study overall: At the time of blood draw, patients with Susac syndrome were therapy-naive, receiving corticosteroids, or receiving intravenous immunoglobulin alone. Study-level findings and limits: The CD4+ T cell repertoires in Susac syndrome were not clonally expanded.

RNA, at about 0.45 to 1 ug, was reverse transcribed with random hexamers. Via MiXCR, TCRdb re-called the immunoSEQ multiplex PCR reads, giving one row per CDR3 protein. The repertoire holds about 240,000 distinct CDR3 sequences, with 90% to 96% as singletons. About this clonotype itself: Its antigen is unidentified.

The authors carried out high-throughput sequencing of TCR beta. They applied it to CD8+ and CD4+ T cells obtained from blood. The sequenced sample was CD4+ T cells from PBMCs. The sequence was obtained from a human donor with Susac syndrome.

Here the CDR3 reads CASSELGSLGNIQYF. The CDR3, as DNA: TGTGCCAGCAGTGAATTAGGTTCCTTGGGAAACATTCAGTACTTC. V usage is TRBV25-1 and J usage is TRBJ2-4; D is unclear. V shed 1 base and J shed 6 bases, with 13 bases lying between them. CDR1 and CDR2 from the germline V gene are MGHDK and SYGVNS. The length of the CDR3 is 15 residues.